This record covers a single T cell receptor (beta chain). The junction had 9 bases not matched to a gene; V was cut back by 6 bases and J by 6 bases. The CDR3 runs to 15 residues. The source of the sample is a study of identical twins. One entry per CDR3 protein, called by TCRdb with MiXCR from the 5' RACE reads. There are approximately 1.8 million distinct CDR3 sequences in the sample; about 30% occur only once, and about 0.3% lies in the top ten. What was sequenced was cord blood. V gene TRBV12-3 or TRBV12-4 combines with J gene TRBJ2-1; 9 nucleotides match TRBD2. This receptor was taken from a newborn girl in good health. DNA of the CDR3: TGTGCCAGCAGCCAAGGACTAGCGTTGAGCAATGAGCAGTTCTTC. This gives the protein CASSQGLALSNEQFF.